This record covers a single T cell receptor (beta chain). Its matching antigen is unknown. Given a much more abundant clone one base away, this may be a read error. Other nucleotide sequences from this sample produce the same CDR3. Trimming removed 1 base from V and 7 bases from J; junction bases left unmatched: 7. The CDR3 has 14 amino acids. Germline values: CDR1 LNHNV, CDR2 YYDKDF (reference sequence). For each subset, genomic DNA was distributed in equal portions over several immunoSEQ plates. Original methodology: Junction-only sequences without quality scores were provided by ImmunoSEQ, so filtering was different. Data came from immunoSEQ multiplex PCR; TCRdb stores just in-frame clones and leaves some out. That table is the source of V, J and clone size, and D and trimming were worked out from the DNA. Altogether more than 400,000 clones are present, 70% to 80% being singletons, with the ten largest covering 12%.

This sample stems from a study of shared clonotypes between healthy human individuals. Across the whole study: Donors, aged 18 to 49, were two women and three men.

Points from the study as a whole: The study drew on few donors, limiting represented genetic and exposure-history diversity.

Sequencing was done on a sample of PBMCs. The clonotype originates from a middle-aged woman in good health. Some clones in this sample may be carry-over from other donors' samples. The chain carries TRBV15 and TRBJ2-7, with 7 bases aligning to TRBD1. The CDR3 DNA reads as TGTGCCACCAGCAGAGGACAGGGTAGTTATGAGCAGTACTTC. Amino acids: CATSRGQGSYEQYF. The complete variable domain, with remaining parts taken from reference TRBV15 and TRBJ2-7, reads DAMVIQNPRYQVTQFGKPVTLSCSQTLNHNVMYWYQQKSSQAPKLLFHYYDKDFNNEADTPDNFQSRRPNTSFCFLDIRSPGLGDTAMYLCATSRGQGSYEQYFGPGTRLTVT.